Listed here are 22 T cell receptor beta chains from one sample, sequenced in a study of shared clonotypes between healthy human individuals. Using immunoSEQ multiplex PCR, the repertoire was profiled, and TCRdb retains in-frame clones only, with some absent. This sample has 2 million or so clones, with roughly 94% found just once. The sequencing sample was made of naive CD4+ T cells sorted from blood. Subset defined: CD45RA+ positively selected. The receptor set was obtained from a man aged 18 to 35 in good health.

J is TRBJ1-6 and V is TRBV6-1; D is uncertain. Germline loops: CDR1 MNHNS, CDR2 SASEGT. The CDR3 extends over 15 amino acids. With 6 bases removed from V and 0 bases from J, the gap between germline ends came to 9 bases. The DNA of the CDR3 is TGTGCCAGCAGCGGCCCTAACTCCTATAATTCACCCCTCCACTTT. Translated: CASSGPNSYNSPLHF.

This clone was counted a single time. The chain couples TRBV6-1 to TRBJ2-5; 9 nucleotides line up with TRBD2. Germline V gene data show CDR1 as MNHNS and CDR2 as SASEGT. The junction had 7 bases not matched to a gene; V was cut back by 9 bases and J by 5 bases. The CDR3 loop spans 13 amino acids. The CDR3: CASRLAAGETQYF. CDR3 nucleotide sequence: TGTGCCAGTCGACTAGCGGCCGGGGAGACCCAGTACTTC.

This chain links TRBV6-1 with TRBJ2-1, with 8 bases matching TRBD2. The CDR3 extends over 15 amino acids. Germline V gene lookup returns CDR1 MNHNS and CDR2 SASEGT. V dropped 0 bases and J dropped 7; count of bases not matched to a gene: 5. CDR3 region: CASSEAQGGGNEQFF. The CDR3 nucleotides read TGTGCCAGCAGTGAAGCGCAGGGCGGGGGGAATGAGCAGTTCTTC.

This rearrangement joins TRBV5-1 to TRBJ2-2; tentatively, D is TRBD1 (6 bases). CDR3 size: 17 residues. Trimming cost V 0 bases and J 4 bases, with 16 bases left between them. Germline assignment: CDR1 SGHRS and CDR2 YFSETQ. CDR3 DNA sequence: TGCGCCAGCAGCTTGGGGGGCACCGGGACACCCACCGGGGAGCTGTTTTTT. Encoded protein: CASSLGGTGTPTGELFF.

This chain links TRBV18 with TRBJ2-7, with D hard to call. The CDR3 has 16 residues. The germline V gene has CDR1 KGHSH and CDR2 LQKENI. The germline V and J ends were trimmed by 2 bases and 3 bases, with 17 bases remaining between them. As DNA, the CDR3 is TGTGCCAGCTCACCAAAGATGGTAGACGGAAACTACGAGCAGTACTTC. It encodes CASSPKMVDGNYEQYF.

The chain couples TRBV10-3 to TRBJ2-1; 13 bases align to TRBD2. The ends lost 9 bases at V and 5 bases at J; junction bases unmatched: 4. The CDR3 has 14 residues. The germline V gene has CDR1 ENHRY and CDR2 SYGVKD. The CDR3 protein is CAIGLAGEHNEQFF. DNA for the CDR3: TGTGCCATTGGACTAGCGGGAGAGCACAATGAGCAGTTCTTC.

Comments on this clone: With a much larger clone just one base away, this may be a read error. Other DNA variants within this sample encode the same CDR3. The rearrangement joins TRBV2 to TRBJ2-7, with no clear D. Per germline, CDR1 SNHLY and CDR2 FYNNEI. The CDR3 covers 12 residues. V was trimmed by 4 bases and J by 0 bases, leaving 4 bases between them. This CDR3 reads CASSVSSYEQYF. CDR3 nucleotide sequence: TGTGCCAGCAGTGTCAGCTCCTACGAGCAGTACTTC.

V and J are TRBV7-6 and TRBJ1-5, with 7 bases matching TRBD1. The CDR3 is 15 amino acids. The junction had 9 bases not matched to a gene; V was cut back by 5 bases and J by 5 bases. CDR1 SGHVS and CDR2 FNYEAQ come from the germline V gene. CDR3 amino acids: CASSPLGGVDQPQHF. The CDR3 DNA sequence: TGTGCCAGCAGCCCCTTAGGGGGCGTTGATCAGCCCCAGCATTTT.

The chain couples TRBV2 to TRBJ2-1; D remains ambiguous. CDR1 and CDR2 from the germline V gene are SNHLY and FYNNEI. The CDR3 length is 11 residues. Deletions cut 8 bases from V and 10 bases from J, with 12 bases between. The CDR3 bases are TGTGCCAGCCTTGCTAGTGGAGAGCAGTTCTTC. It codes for CASLASGEQFF.

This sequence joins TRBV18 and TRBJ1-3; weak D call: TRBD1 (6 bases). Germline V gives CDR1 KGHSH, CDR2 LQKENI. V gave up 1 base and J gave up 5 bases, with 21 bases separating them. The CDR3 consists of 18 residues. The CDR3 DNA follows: TGTGCCAGCTCACCACGCTTTTGGACAGAGGACCGTAGAAACACCATATATTTT. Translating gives CASSPRFWTEDRRNTIYF.

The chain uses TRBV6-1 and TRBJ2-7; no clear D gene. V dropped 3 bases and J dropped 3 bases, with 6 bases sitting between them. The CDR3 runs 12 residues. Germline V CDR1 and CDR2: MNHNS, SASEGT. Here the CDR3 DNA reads TGTGCCAGCAGTGAGAACCTCTACGAGCAGTACTTC. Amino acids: CASSENLYEQYF.

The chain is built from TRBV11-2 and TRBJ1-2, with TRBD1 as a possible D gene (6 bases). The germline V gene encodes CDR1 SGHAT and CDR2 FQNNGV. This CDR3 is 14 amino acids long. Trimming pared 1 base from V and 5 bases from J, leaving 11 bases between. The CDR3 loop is CASSLAGAGYGYTF. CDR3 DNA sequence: TGTGCCAGCAGCTTAGCGGGGGCAGGATATGGCTACACCTTC.

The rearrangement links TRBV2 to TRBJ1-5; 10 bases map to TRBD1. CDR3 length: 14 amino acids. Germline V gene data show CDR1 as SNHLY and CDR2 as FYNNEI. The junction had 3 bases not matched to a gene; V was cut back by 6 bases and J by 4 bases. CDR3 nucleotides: TGTGCCAGCAGGGACAGGGGGTTGAATCAGCCCCAGCATTTT. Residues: CASRDRGLNQPQHF.

The CDR3 sequence is CASSTWTGSNEQFF. Here the CDR3 DNA reads TGTGCCAGCAGTACGTGGACAGGGTCCAACGAGCAGTTCTTC. This chain connects TRBV6-5 to TRBJ2-1; 8 positions match TRBD1. CDR1 and CDR2 from the germline V gene are MNHEY and SVGAGI. V lost 5 bases to trimming and J lost 10 bases; unmatched junction nucleotides: 10. The CDR3 loop spans 14 amino acids.

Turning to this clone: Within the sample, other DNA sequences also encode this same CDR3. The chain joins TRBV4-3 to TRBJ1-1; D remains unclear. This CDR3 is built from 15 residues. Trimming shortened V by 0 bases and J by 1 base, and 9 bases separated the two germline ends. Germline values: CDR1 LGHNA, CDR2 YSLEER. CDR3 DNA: TGCGCCAGCAGCCAAGAGGGTGGAGGGAACACTGAAGCTTTCTTT. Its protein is CASSQEGGGNTEAFF.

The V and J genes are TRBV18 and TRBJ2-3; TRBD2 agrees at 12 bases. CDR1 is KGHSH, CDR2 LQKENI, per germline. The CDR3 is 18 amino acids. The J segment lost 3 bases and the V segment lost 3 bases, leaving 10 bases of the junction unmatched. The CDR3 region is CASSPGTSGRMGTDTQYF. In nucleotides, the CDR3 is TGTGCCAGCTCACCCGGGACTAGCGGGCGCATGGGGACAGATACGCAGTATTTT.

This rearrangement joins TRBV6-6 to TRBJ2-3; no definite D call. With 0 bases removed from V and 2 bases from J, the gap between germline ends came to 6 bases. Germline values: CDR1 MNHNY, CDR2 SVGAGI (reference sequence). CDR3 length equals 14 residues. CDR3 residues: CASSYSQNTDTQYF. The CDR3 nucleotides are TGTGCCAGCAGTTACTCACAGAACACAGATACGCAGTATTTT.

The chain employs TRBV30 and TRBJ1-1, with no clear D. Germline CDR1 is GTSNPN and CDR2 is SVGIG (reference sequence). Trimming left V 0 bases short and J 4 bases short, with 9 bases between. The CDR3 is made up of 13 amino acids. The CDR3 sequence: CAWSVNILTEAFF. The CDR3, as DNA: TGTGCCTGGAGTGTAAACATCCTCACTGAAGCTTTCTTT. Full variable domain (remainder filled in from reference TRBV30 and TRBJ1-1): SQTIHQWPATLVQPVGSPLSLECTVEGTSNPNLYWYRQAAGRGLQLLFYSVGIGQISSEVPQNLSASRPQDRQFILSSKKLLLSDSGFYLCAWSVNILTEAFFGQGTRLTVV.

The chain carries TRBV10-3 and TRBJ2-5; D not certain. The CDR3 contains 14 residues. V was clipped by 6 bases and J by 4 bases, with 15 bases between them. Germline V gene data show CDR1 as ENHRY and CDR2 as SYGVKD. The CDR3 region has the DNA TGTGCCATCAGCCGAGATCGGCCTGGAGAGACCCAGTACTTC. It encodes CAISRDRPGETQYF.

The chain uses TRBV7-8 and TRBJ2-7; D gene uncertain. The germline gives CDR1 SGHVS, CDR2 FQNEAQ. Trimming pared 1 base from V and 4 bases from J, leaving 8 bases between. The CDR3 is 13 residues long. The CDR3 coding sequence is TGTGCCAGCAGCTTAGTTGCAGTTTACGAGCAGTACTTC. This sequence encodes CASSLVAVYEQYF.

Here the CDR3 reads CACRGRDSEAFF. The CDR3 coding sequence is TGTGCCTGCAGAGGAAGGGACAGTGAAGCTTTCTTT. The chain couples TRBV30 to TRBJ1-1, with 7 bases identical to TRBD1. Looked up from germline, CDR1 is GTSNPN and CDR2 is SVGIG (reference sequence). The CDR3 covers 12 residues. The V and J ends lost 6 bases and 7 bases, in that order; junction bases with no gene match: 8.

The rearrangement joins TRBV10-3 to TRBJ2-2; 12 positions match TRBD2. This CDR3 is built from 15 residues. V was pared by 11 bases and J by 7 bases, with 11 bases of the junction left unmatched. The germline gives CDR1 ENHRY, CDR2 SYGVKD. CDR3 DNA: TGTGCCGTCGCTAGCGGGAGGGTCAGTAGCGGGGAGCTGTTTTTT. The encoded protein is CAVASGRVSSGELFF.